One and the same sample provided the 32 T cell receptor beta chains below, sequenced in a study of PD-L1 blockade in urothelial cancer. Sequencing was performed with immunoSEQ multiplex PCR; in TCRdb, only in-frame clones are kept and a portion is missing. The profile covers some 45,000 clones, with more than 70% appearing a single time and around 4.2% taken by the ten largest. Sequencing was performed on PBMCs, taken around atezolizumab (anti-PD-L1) treatment. All receptors derive from a man at least 80 years old with urothelial cancer.

The rearrangement links TRBV7-6 to TRBJ1-5, with no clear D. The CDR3 has 13 residues. CDR1 is SGHVS, CDR2 FNYEAQ, per germline. The ends were cut back, 0 bases at V and 4 bases at J, with 4 bases in the middle. The CDR3 is CASSLANNQPQHF. DNA of the CDR3: TGTGCCAGCAGCTTAGCCAATAATCAGCCCCAGCATTTT.

This clone appeared a single time. The chain combines TRBV10-2 with TRBJ1-5; D is unclear. The V gene lost 6 bases and the J gene lost 2 bases, with 17 bases spanning the gap. Germline V CDR1 and CDR2: WSHSY, SAAADI. The length of the CDR3 is 16 residues. The CDR3 bases are TGCGCCAGCAGCCCTACAGTACAGACGGGCAATCAGCCCCAGCATTTT. Protein sequence: CASSPTVQTGNQPQHF.

V gene TRBV7-2 combines with J gene TRBJ1-2, with D maybe TRBD1 (6 bases). The CDR3 consists of 15 residues. Germline CDR1 and CDR2: SGHTA and FQGNSA. V was shortened by 5 bases and J by 1 base, with 14 bases between the two germline ends. The CDR3 here is CASSLSGQINYGYTF. CDR3 sequence (DNA): TGTGCCAGCAGCCTGTCGGGACAAATTAACTATGGCTACACCTTC.

The chain couples TRBV28 to TRBJ2-3; D is perhaps TRBD2 (6 bases). CDR3 size: 14 residues. From germline, CDR1 is MDHEN and CDR2 SYDVKM. V shed 1 base and J shed 4 bases, with 9 bases lying between them. DNA of the CDR3: TGTGCCAGCAGTTTATCGATAGCGGCAGATACGCAGTATTTT. This gives the protein CASSLSIAADTQYF.

The V and J genes are TRBV14 and TRBJ1-4; 9 bases fit TRBD1. The trim removed 1 base at V and 8 bases at J, leaving 8 bases unmatched. Looked up from germline, CDR1 is SGHDN and CDR2 is FVKESK. The CDR3 length is 16 residues. The CDR3 bases are TGTGCCAGCAGCCAAGGGACGACAGGGGGTGGCGAAAAACTGTTTTTT. Translating gives CASSQGTTGGGEKLFF.

The genes are TRBV5-5 and TRBJ2-7, with TRBD2 as a possible D gene (6 bases). The germline CDR1 and CDR2 sequences are SGHKS and YYEKEE (reference sequence). CDR3 length equals 14 residues. Trimming removed 0 bases at V and 3 bases at J, with 10 bases between. The CDR3, as DNA: TGTGCCAGCAGCTTGGGCGGGGTCCTCTACGAGCAGTACTTC. Protein: CASSLGGVLYEQYF.

The chain uses TRBV5-1 and TRBJ2-5; maybe TRBD2 (6 bases). The CDR3 consists of 14 residues. Per germline, CDR1 SGHRS and CDR2 YFSETQ. V was trimmed by 4 bases and J by 2 bases, leaving 12 bases between them. The CDR3, as DNA: TGCGCCAGCAGCGCCGGGACTCAACAAGAGACCCAGTACTTC. This encodes CASSAGTQQETQYF. Full variable domain (remainder filled in from reference TRBV5-1 and TRBJ2-5): KAGVTQTPRYLIKTRGQQVTLSCSPISGHRSVSWYQQTPGQGLQFLFEYFSETQRNKGNFPGRFSGRQFSNSRSEMNVSTLELGDSALYLCASSAGTQQETQYFGPGTRLLVL.

V usage is TRBV27 and J usage is TRBJ2-7; D might be TRBD1 (5 bases). V was trimmed by 5 bases and J by 0 bases, leaving 14 bases between them. This CDR3 has 15 amino acids. Germline values: CDR1 MNHEY, CDR2 SMNVEV (reference sequence). The CDR3 region is CASSRDQGHSYEQYF. In DNA form, the CDR3 reads TGTGCCAGCAGTAGAGACCAGGGCCACTCCTACGAGCAGTACTTC.

This chain uses TRBV5-5 with TRBJ2-7; TRBD1 aligns across 9 bases. With 2 bases clipped from V and 5 bases from J, the junction kept 14 bases outside the gene matches. The CDR3 spans 17 residues. Germline lookup yields CDR1 SGHKS and CDR2 YYEKEE (reference sequence). The CDR3 DNA reads as TGTGCCAGCAGCTTTGGAGAGACCGGGACAGGGAGCCACGAGCAGTACTTC. Residues: CASSFGETGTGSHEQYF.

The CDR3 sequence is CASSRISGTDTQYF. CDR3 nucleotide sequence: TGTGCCAGCAGTCGGATTAGCGGTACAGATACGCAGTATTTT. The chain combines TRBV6-4 with TRBJ2-3, with D possibly matching TRBD2 (6 bases). V lost 5 bases and J 3 bases, leaving 12 bases between the germline ends. There are 14 residues in the CDR3. CDR1 is MRHNA and CDR2 is SNTAGT in the germline V gene.

The table lists this clone with a few counts. This chain connects TRBV5-1 to TRBJ2-7; 7 nucleotides align to TRBD1. Germline V gives CDR1 SGHRS, CDR2 YFSETQ. Germline trimming cut 4 bases from V and 4 bases from J; bases unmatched to any gene: 8. CDR3 size: 14 residues. The CDR3 protein is CASSTGQTVYEQYF. The CDR3 bases are TGCGCCAGCAGCACGGGACAGACCGTGTACGAGCAGTACTTC.

This clone occurred once. V gene TRBV19 combines with J gene TRBJ2-1; the match to TRBD2 covers 10 bases. The CDR3 sequence is 15 residues long. CDR1 is LNHDA, CDR2 SQIVND, per germline (reference sequence). The ends lost 5 bases at V and 0 bases at J; junction bases unmatched: 1. CDR3 DNA sequence: TGTGCCAGTAGTGCTAGCGGGAGCTCCTACAATGAGCAGTTCTTC. Translation gives CASSASGSSYNEQFF. Full variable domain (outside the CDR3, taken from reference TRBV19 and TRBJ2-1): DGGITQSPKYLFRKEGQNVTLSCEQNLNHDAMYWYRQDPGQGLRLIYYSQIVNDFQKGDIAEGYSVSREKKESFPLTVTSAQKNPTAFYLCASSASGSSYNEQFFGPGTRLTVL.

J is TRBJ2-1 and V is TRBV9, with a possible D match to TRBD2 (5 bases). The CDR3 runs to 13 residues. V was shortened by 6 bases and J by 4 bases, with 11 bases between the two germline ends. Looked up from germline, CDR1 is SGDLS and CDR2 is YYNGEE. The DNA of the CDR3 is TGTGCCAGCAACCGGGAACCATACAATGAGCAGTTCTTC. It codes for CASNREPYNEQFF.

The rearrangement uses TRBV29-1 and TRBJ1-1; D perhaps matches TRBD1 (5 bases). This CDR3 is 13 amino acids long. Germline assignment: CDR1 SQVTM and CDR2 ANQGSEA. The V gene lost 6 bases and the J gene lost 6 bases, with 17 bases spanning the gap. The CDR3 region is CSVARLGRAEAFF. DNA of the CDR3: TGCAGCGTCGCTCGCCTGGGCAGGGCTGAAGCTTTCTTT.

The J gene is TRBJ2-7, the V gene TRBV15; 9 bases match TRBD1. Germline lookup yields CDR1 LNHNV and CDR2 YYDKDF (reference sequence). V lost 1 base, J lost 5 bases, and 6 bases stayed unmatched. The CDR3 extends over 15 amino acids. DNA of the CDR3: TGTGCCACCAGCAGAGGTAGCAGGACAGGGGACGAGCAGTACTTC. Translated: CATSRGSRTGDEQYF.

The rearrangement joins TRBV9 to TRBJ2-7; D gene ambiguous. V lost 7 bases and J lost 4, with 24 bases in between. Germline V CDR1 and CDR2: SGDLS, YYNGEE. CDR3 length: 16 residues. The CDR3 loop reads CASGKVETPGRYEQYF. CDR3 nucleotides: TGTGCCAGCGGAAAGGTTGAGACCCCAGGTCGGTACGAGCAGTACTTC.

V is TRBV5-1 and J is TRBJ2-3, with unresolved D. Germline lookup yields CDR1 SGHRS and CDR2 YFSETQ. This CDR3 comprises 16 residues. V shed 0 bases and J shed 2 bases, with 13 bases lying between them. Here the CDR3 DNA reads TGCGCCAGCAGCTTGGGAGGAACGCACAACACAGATACGCAGTATTTT. It codes for CASSLGGTHNTDTQYF. Drawing the rest from reference TRBV5-1 and TRBJ2-3, the complete variable domain is KAGVTQTPRYLIKTRGQQVTLSCSPISGHRSVSWYQQTPGQGLQFLFEYFSETQRNKGNFPGRFSGRQFSNSRSEMNVSTLELGDSALYLCASSLGGTHNTDTQYFGPGTRLTVL.

The chain links TRBV5-4 to TRBJ2-3; D is unclear. Germline V lookup: CDR1 SGHNT, CDR2 YYREEE (reference sequence). The CDR3 loop spans 13 amino acids. Trimming took 4 bases from V and 4 from J, leaving 10 bases between them. The CDR3 sequence: CASSLIQADTQYF. The DNA of the CDR3 is TGTGCCAGCAGCCTCATTCAGGCAGATACGCAGTATTTT.

In this sample, this clone turned up once. V gene TRBV7-2 combines with J gene TRBJ2-2, with 8 bases fitting TRBD1. The germline CDR1 and CDR2 sequences are SGHTA and FQGNSA. The ends lost 5 bases at V and 4 bases at J; junction bases unmatched: 6. The CDR3 extends over 15 amino acids. This CDR3 is CASSVDRVRTGELFF. The CDR3 bases are TGTGCCAGCAGCGTGGACAGGGTTCGCACCGGGGAGCTGTTTTTT. Full variable domain (remainder filled in from reference TRBV7-2 and TRBJ2-2): GAGVSQSPSNKVTEKGKDVELRCDPISGHTALYWYRQSLGQGLEFLIYFQGNSAPDKSGLPSDRFSAERTGGSVSTLTIQRTQQEDSAVYLCASSVDRVRTGELFFGEGSRLTVL.

The chain links TRBV4-1 to TRBJ2-7; TRBD1 is a possible D gene (6 bases). The V and J ends lost 0 bases and 6 bases respectively, with 18 bases between them. This CDR3 region has 16 residues. Germline CDR1 is MGHRA and CDR2 is YSYEKL. CDR3 residues: CASSQEVRTEVGEQYF. In DNA form, the CDR3 reads TGCGCCAGCAGCCAAGAAGTCCGGACAGAGGTCGGCGAGCAGTACTTC.

J is TRBJ2-5 and V is TRBV7-9; D is unclear. The V and J ends lost 5 bases and 0 bases respectively, with 19 bases between them. Germline values: CDR1 SEHNR, CDR2 FQNEAQ (reference sequence). CDR3 length equals 17 residues. The CDR3 loop is CASSPVMLTEYQETQYF. Written as DNA, the CDR3 is TGTGCCAGCAGCCCCGTAATGTTAACAGAGTACCAAGAGACCCAGTACTTC.

The chain combines TRBV10-1 with TRBJ1-2; a weak D match, TRBD1 (5 bases). V gave up 0 bases and J gave up 4 bases, with 15 bases separating them. Germline V CDR1 and CDR2: WNHNN, SYGVQD (reference sequence). The CDR3 extends over 16 amino acids. CDR3 residues: CASSESTDSEVYGYTF. The CDR3 DNA follows: TGCGCCAGCAGTGAGTCGACCGACAGTGAAGTCTATGGCTACACCTTC.

V gene TRBV9 combines with J gene TRBJ1-4; D ambiguous. This CDR3 is built from 15 residues. V lost 2 bases and J lost 4, with 12 bases in between. Germline CDR1 and CDR2: SGDLS and YYNGEE. The CDR3 DNA sequence: TGTGCCAGCAGCGTCGGGGTAGAGGGTAATGAAAAACTGTTTTTT. Its translation is CASSVGVEGNEKLFF.

V is TRBV9 and J is TRBJ1-1, with 10 bases matching TRBD1. Germline V CDR1 and CDR2: SGDLS, YYNGEE. With 8 bases clipped from V and 0 bases from J, the junction kept 1 base outside the gene matches. This CDR3 comprises 13 residues. The CDR3 bases are TGTGCCAGTGGGACAGGGGTGAACACTGAAGCTTTCTTT. Encoded protein: CASGTGVNTEAFF. Full variable domain (outside the CDR3, taken from reference TRBV9 and TRBJ1-1): DSGVTQTPKHLITATGQRVTLRCSPRSGDLSVYWYQQSLDQGLQFLIQYYNGEERAKGNILERFSAQQFPDLHSELNLSSLELGDSALYFCASGTGVNTEAFFGQGTRLTVV.

The V gene is TRBV6-5, the J gene TRBJ2-3; tentatively, D is TRBD2 (5 bases). The CDR3 sequence is 13 residues long. The germline V gene has CDR1 MNHEY and CDR2 SVGAGI. The V gene lost 6 bases and the J gene lost 5 bases, with 12 bases spanning the gap. Here the CDR3 DNA reads TGTGCCAGCAGAATCGACGGGATAGATACGCAGTATTTT. This sequence encodes CASRIDGIDTQYF.

The genes are TRBV9 and TRBJ1-1; TRBD1 might be the D (5 bases). The CDR3 runs to 14 residues. Germline assignment: CDR1 SGDLS and CDR2 YYNGEE. Trimming cost V 4 bases and J 4 bases, with 14 bases left between them. CDR3: CASSPGGLVTEAFF. The CDR3 region has the DNA TGTGCCAGCAGCCCGGGGGGTTTGGTCACTGAAGCTTTCTTT.

V is TRBV18 and J is TRBJ2-5; TRBD2 might be the D (6 bases). The CDR3 has 13 amino acids. The ends were cut back, 8 bases at V and 7 bases at J, with 17 bases in the middle. The germline gives CDR1 KGHSH, CDR2 LQKENI. The CDR3 spells CASTRSTGGTQYF. CDR3 bases: TGTGCCAGCACCCGGTCCACCGGGGGGACCCAGTACTTC.

The chain recombines TRBV5-1 with TRBJ2-2; TRBD2 is a possible D gene (6 bases). This CDR3 has 15 amino acids. CDR1 and CDR2 (germline): SGHRS, YFSETQ. Trimming pared 3 bases from V and 4 bases from J, leaving 13 bases between. In nucleotides, the CDR3 is TGCGCCAGCAGCTGGGCAACGACTAGCACCGGGGAGCTGTTTTTT. Translation: CASSWATTSTGELFF.

The chain joins TRBV18 to TRBJ1-1; no firm D call. Trimming pared 6 bases from V and 0 bases from J, leaving 8 bases between. The CDR3 spans 13 residues. Germline CDR1 reads KGHSH; CDR2 reads LQKENI. CDR3 protein: CASSPVLNTEAFF. CDR3 nucleotide sequence: TGTGCCAGCTCCCCAGTATTGAACACTGAAGCTTTCTTT.

This clone was recorded once. The chain couples TRBV14 to TRBJ2-1, with 9 bases lining up with TRBD2. Germline V gene lookup returns CDR1 SGHDN and CDR2 FVKESK. The CDR3 has 19 residues. V shed 4 bases and J 0 bases; nucleotides not matched to a gene: 13. Here the CDR3 reads CASSLWASGNYFSYNEQFF. The CDR3 DNA reads TGTGCCAGCAGCCTCTGGGCTAGCGGGAATTATTTCTCCTACAATGAGCAGTTCTTC.

The chain combines TRBV19 with TRBJ2-1; 9 nucleotides match TRBD2. CDR1 and CDR2 from the germline V gene are LNHDA and SQIVND (reference sequence). The junction had 6 bases not matched to a gene; V was cut back by 3 bases and J by 6 bases. This CDR3 has 15 amino acids. In DNA form, the CDR3 reads TGTGCCAGTAGTATGGGGCGGACTAGCGTCAATGAGCAGTTCTTC. Translation gives CASSMGRTSVNEQFF.

The CDR3 is CSVVDRGNTGELFF. CDR3 sequence (DNA): TGCAGCGTGGTGGATAGGGGGAATACCGGGGAGCTGTTTTTT. The chain combines TRBV29-1 with TRBJ2-2, with a possible D match to TRBD1 (6 bases). The length of the CDR3 is 14 residues. Germline V gene sequence: CDR1 SQVTM, CDR2 ANQGSEA. V was clipped by 6 bases and J by 5 bases, with 16 bases between them.